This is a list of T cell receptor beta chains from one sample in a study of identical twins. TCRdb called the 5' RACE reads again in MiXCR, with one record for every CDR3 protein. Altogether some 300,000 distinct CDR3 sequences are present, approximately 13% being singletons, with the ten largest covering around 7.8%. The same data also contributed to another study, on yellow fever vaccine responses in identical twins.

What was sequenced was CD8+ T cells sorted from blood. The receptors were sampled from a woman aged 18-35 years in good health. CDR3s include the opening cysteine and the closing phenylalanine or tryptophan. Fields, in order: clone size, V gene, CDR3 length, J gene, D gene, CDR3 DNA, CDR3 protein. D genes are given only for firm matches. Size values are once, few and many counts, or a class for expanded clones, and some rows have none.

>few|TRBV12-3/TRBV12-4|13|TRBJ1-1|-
TGTGCCAGCAGTTTTAATTGGGCCACTGAAGCTTTCTTT
CASSFNWATEAFF
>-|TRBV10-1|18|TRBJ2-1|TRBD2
TGCGCCAGCAGTGAGGCCACCCTACTAGCGGGGGAGGACAATGAGCAGTTCTTC
CASSEATLLAGEDNEQFF
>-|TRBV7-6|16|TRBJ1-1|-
TGTGCCAGCAGCTCATCTGAGGGACGGGAGAACACTGAAGCTTTCTTT
CASSSSEGRENTEAFF
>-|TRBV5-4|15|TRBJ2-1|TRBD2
TGTGCCAGCAGCGAACTAGCGGGGGGGCCATATGAGCAGTTCTTC
CASSELAGGPYEQFF
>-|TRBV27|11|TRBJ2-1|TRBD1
TGTCAAAGCACAGGGGGCAATGAGCAGTTCTTC
CQSTGGNEQFF
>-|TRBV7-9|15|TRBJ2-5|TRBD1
TGTGCCAGCAGCTCCGGACAGGGCCCTTACGAGACCCAGTACTTC
CASSSGQGPYETQYF
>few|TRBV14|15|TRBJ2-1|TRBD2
TGTGCCAGCAGCTCGGGACTAGCGGTCCCAGGGGAGCAGTTCTTC
CASSSGLAVPGEQFF
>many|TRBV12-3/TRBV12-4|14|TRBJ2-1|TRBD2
TGTGCCAGCAGACCGGGACTAGCGGGAGAGGGGCAGTTCTTC
CASRPGLAGEGQFF
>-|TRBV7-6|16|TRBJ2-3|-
TGTGCCAGCAGCCACTGGTCGAGGAGGGCCGAAGATACGCAGTATTTT
CASSHWSRRAEDTQYF
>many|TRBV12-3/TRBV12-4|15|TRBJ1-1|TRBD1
TGTGCCAGCAGTTCCACACAGGGGGCCAACACTGAAGCTTTCTTT
CASSSTQGANTEAFF
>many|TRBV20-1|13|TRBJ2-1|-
TGCAGTGCTAGAGTAGCGGACTACAATGAGCAGTTCTTC
CSARVADYNEQFF
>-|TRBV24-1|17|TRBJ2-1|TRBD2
TGTGCCACCAGTGATTTGCCCTTAGCGGGAGGGAACAATGAGCAGTTCTTC
CATSDLPLAGGNNEQFF
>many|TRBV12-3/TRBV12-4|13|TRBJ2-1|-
TGTGCCAGCGGCGGGGAGTTTTCGAATGAGCAGTTCTTC
CASGGEFSNEQFF
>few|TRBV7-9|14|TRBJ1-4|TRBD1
TGTGCCAGCAGCTTGGGACAGCAAGAGGAAAAACTGTTTTTT
CASSLGQQEEKLFF
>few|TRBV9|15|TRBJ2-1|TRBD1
TGTGCCAGCAGCGTAGTGGGACAGGGTTATTATGAGCAGTTCTTC
CASSVVGQGYYEQFF
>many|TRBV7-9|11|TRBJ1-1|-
TGTGCCAGCAGGATGGAAACTGAAGCTTTCTTT
CASRMETEAFF
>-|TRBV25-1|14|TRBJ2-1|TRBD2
TGTGCCAGCAGTGGGACTAGCGGGGACAATGAGCAGTTCTTC
CASSGTSGDNEQFF
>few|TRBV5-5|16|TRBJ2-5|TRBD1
TGTGCCAGCAGCGATGATCTACAGGGGATGATAGAGACCCAGTACTTC
CASSDDLQGMIETQYF
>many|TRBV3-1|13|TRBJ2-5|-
TGTGCCAGCAGCCACGAGGGAAGAGAGACCCAGTACTTC
CASSHEGRETQYF
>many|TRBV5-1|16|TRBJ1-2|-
TGCGCCAGCAGCGATAGGACCCAGGATGGTAACTATGGCTACACCTTC
CASSDRTQDGNYGYTF
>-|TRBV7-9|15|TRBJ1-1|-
TGTGCCAGCAGCTGGGCGCTGGCGGCTAACACTGAAGCTTTCTTT
CASSWALAANTEAFF
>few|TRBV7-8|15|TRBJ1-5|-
TGTGCCAGCAGCATCCAGGAGTCGAGGGGCCAGCCCCAGCATTTT
CASSIQESRGQPQHF
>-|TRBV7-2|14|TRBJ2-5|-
TGTGCCAGCAGCTTAGCAGGGGATTTAGAGACCCAGTACTTC
CASSLAGDLETQYF
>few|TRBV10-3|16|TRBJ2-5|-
TGTGCCATCAGTGAGCCGGGTGGGGGAGAAGGCGAGACCCAGTACTTC
CAISEPGGGEGETQYF
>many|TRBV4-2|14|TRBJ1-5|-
TGTGCCAGCAGCCAAGACAGGGGCACCCAGCCCCAGCATTTT
CASSQDRGTQPQHF
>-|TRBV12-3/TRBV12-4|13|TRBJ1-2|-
TGTGCCAGCAGTTATGGGGGAGGCTATGGCTACACCTTC
CASSYGGGYGYTF
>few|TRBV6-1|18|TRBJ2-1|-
TGTGCCAGCAGTGAAGCGCGTCTGGGAACCCCGGCCCTCATTGAGCAGTTCTTC
CASSEARLGTPALIEQFF
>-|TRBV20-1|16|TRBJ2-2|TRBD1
TGCAGTGCTAGAGATCTCGGGACAGTGAACACCGGGGAGCTGTTTTTT
CSARDLGTVNTGELFF
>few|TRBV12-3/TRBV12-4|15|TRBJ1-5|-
TGTGCCAGCAGTCCGACGGAGTATAGCAATCAGCCCCAGCATTTT
CASSPTEYSNQPQHF
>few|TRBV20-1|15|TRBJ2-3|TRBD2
TGCAGTGCCACTACTAGCGGGAGTCTTTCAGATACGCAGTATTTT
CSATTSGSLSDTQYF
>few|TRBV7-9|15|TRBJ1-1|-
TGTGCCAGCAGCTTAGTCTTGGCAGGGAACACTGAAGCTTTCTTT
CASSLVLAGNTEAFF
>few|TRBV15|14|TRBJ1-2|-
TGTGCCACTTCCAAAAGCCAGGGATACTATGGCTACACCTTC
CATSKSQGYYGYTF
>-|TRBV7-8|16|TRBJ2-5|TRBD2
TGTGCCAGCAGCTTAGCCTTGGCTAGCGGGAAAGAGACCCAGTACTTC
CASSLALASGKETQYF
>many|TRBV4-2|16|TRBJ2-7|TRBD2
TGTGCCAGCAGCCAAACCGGGACTAGCCCTACCTACGAGCAGTACTTC
CASSQTGTSPTYEQYF
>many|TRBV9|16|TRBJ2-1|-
TGTGCCAGCAGCGTAGGGGGGGCCAGCTCCTACAATGAGCAGTTCTTC
CASSVGGASSYNEQFF
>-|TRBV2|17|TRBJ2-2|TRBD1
TGTGCCAGCAGTGATTGGGGACAGAACCGGATCACCGGGGAGCTGTTTTTT
CASSDWGQNRITGELFF
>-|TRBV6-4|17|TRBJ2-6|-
TGTGCCAGCAGTGAGGGGGCCAGCGCCTCTGGGGCCAACGTCCTGACTTTC
CASSEGASASGANVLTF
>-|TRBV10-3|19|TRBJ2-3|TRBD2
TGTGCCATCAGTGGGGGGGCTAGCGGGGGGCCCGATCTCACAGATACGCAGTATTTT
CAISGGASGGPDLTDTQYF
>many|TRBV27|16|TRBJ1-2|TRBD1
TGTGCCAGCAGTCCTTACCCGGGACAGGGAGTAGATGGCTACACCTTC
CASSPYPGQGVDGYTF
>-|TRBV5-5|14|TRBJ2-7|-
TGTGCCAGCAGCTACCCAGGGGCTGACTACGAGCAGTACTTC
CASSYPGADYEQYF
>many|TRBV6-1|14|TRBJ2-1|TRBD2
TGTGCCAGCGAGCCGGGGGGGTCATACAATGAGCAGTTCTTC
CASEPGGSYNEQFF
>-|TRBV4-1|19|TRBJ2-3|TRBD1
TGCGCCAGCAGCCGCTACTTAGTCCCCGGGACAGATAGCACAGATACGCAGTATTTT
CASSRYLVPGTDSTDTQYF
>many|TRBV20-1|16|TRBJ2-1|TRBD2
TGCAGTGCTATCGGACCGACTGAGACTAGCGGAGGTGAGCAGTTCTTC
CSAIGPTETSGGEQFF
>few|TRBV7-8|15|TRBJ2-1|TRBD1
TGTGCCAGCAGCTTATGGGGGACAGGGAACAATGAGCAGTTCTTC
CASSLWGTGNNEQFF
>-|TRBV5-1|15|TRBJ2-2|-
TGCGCCAGCAGCTTGACACCCGCGAACACCGGGGAGCTGTTTTTT
CASSLTPANTGELFF
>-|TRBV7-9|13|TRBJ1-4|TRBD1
TGTGCCAGCAACCGAGGGGGCGGTGAAAAACTGTTTTTT
CASNRGGGEKLFF
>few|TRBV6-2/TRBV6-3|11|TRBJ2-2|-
TGTGCCAGCAGTGGCTCCGGGGAGCTGTTTTTT
CASSGSGELFF
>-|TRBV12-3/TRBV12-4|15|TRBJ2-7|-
TGTGCCAGCAACCTAGGTGGGGCTCCTTACTACGAGCAGTACTTC
CASNLGGAPYYEQYF
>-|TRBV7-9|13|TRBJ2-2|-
TGTGCCAGCAGCCCAACAGCGCTCAGGGAGCTGTTTTTT
CASSPTALRELFF
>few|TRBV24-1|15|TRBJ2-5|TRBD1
TGTGCCACCAGTGAAACCAAGACAGGGGAGGAGACCCAGTACTTC
CATSETKTGEETQYF
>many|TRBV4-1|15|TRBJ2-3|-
TGCGCCAGCAGCCAACAGGGGCGGTGGGCAGATACGCAGTATTTT
CASSQQGRWADTQYF
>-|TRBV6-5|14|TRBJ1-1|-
TGTGCCAGCAGTTACTCGGGGGGGAACACTGAAGCTTTCTTT
CASSYSGGNTEAFF
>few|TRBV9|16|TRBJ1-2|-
TGTGCCAGCAGCGTCGATACCCCGGGCTCGAGTGGTGGCTACACCTTC
CASSVDTPGSSGGYTF